The 22 T cell receptor beta chains presented below share a single source sample, sequenced in a study of T cells in Graves' hyperthyroidism and ophthalmopathy. The CDR3 regions of TCR beta were amplified from RNA transcripts. The HTBI primer set was used in a first-round RT-PCR of the TCR CDR3. MiXCR was run by TCRdb on the multiplex PCR reads, yielding one entry per CDR3 protein. Of 600,000 to 650,000 distinct CDR3 sequences listed, 16% are singletons. Sequencing input: blood. The receptors were gathered from a woman aged 25 to 39 with Graves' hyperthyroidism.

This clonotype was counted between two and nine times. The chain has TRBV11-3 and TRBJ2-7; D possibly uses TRBD1 or TRBD2 (5 bases each). The CDR3 loop spans 13 amino acids. In germline, CDR1 is SGHNT, CDR2 YENEEA. V dropped 3 bases and J dropped 7 bases, with 13 bases sitting between them. CDR3 in amino acids: CASSFETEGEQYF. The CDR3 DNA sequence: TGTGCCAGCAGCTTTGAGACAGAGGGAGAGCAGTACTTC.

This clonotype was counted at least ten times. This chain connects TRBV12-3 or TRBV12-4 to TRBJ2-5; D might be TRBD2 (7 bases). V was trimmed by 0 bases and J by 4 bases, leaving 21 bases between them. The CDR3 loop spans 18 amino acids. CDR3 sequence (DNA): TGTGCCAGCAGTTTAGCGGGGGGCGGGGGCCTCTTGGGAGAGACCCAGTACTTC. Its protein product is CASSLAGGGGLLGETQYF.

The chain employs TRBV6-5 and TRBJ2-7; TRBD2 matches at 8 bases. In germline, CDR1 is MNHEY, CDR2 SVGAGI. Unmatched junction bases numbered 8, after V lost 2 bases and J lost 2 bases. This CDR3 region has 16 residues. The CDR3 sequence is CASSYDRTSSTYEQYF. The CDR3 DNA is TGTGCCAGCAGTTACGATCGGACTAGCTCTACCTACGAGCAGTACTTC.

As for this clonotype: One end of the junction fails to match germline, which may point to a read error. The V and J genes are TRBV28 and TRBJ1-5; no firm D call. Per the germline V gene, CDR1 is MDHEN and CDR2 is SYDVKM. This CDR3 is built from 15 residues. In DNA form, the CDR3 reads TGTACCAGCAGTGTCCGCGATGGAAGCAATCAGCCCCAGCATTTT. It codes for CTSSVRDGSNQPQHF.

This clonotype was seen only a few times. The gene calls are TRBV15 and TRBJ2-7; possible D gene TRBD1, 5 bases. The CDR3 sequence is 16 residues long. V lost 0 bases and J lost 2, with 14 bases in between. The germline V gene encodes CDR1 LNHNV and CDR2 YYDKDF (reference sequence). The CDR3 here is CATSRDRRQRTYEQYF. For the CDR3, the DNA is TGTGCCACCAGCAGAGATCGGAGACAGCGAACCTACGAGCAGTACTTC.

This chain joins TRBV6-9 and TRBJ1-2, with a weak D call TRBD1 (5 bases). The CDR3 loop spans 14 amino acids. With 7 bases removed from V and 2 bases from J, the gap between germline ends came to 14 bases. CDR1 and CDR2 (germline): MNHGY, SVAAGI. This CDR3 reads CASMFGTVNYGYTF. The CDR3 DNA is TGTGCCAGCATGTTTGGGACGGTGAACTATGGCTACACCTTC.

This clonotype appeared many times. This rearrangement joins TRBV3-1 to TRBJ2-1, with 9 positions matching TRBD2. J gave up 3 bases and V 4 bases, and 7 bases lay outside the gene matches. The germline gives CDR1 LGHDT, CDR2 YNNKEL (reference sequence). The CDR3 is 16 amino acids. CDR3 sequence (DNA): TGTGCCAGCAGCCTTAAGCTAGCGGGAATCTACAATGAGCAGTTCTTC. Translation: CASSLKLAGIYNEQFF.

This clonotype was counted only a few times. This chain connects TRBV4-2 to TRBJ2-7; 7 bases are shared with TRBD2. CDR3 length: 15 amino acids. Germline V gene data show CDR1 as LGHNA and CDR2 as YNFKEQ. V was pared by 0 bases and J by 2 bases, with 4 bases of the junction left unmatched. CDR3 loop: CASSQEWREPYEQYF. As DNA, the CDR3 is TGTGCCAGCAGCCAAGAATGGCGGGAGCCCTACGAGCAGTACTTC.

This clonotype turned up a few times. This chain links TRBV9 with TRBJ1-1; possible D gene TRBD1, 5 bases. Trimming took off 0 bases at V and 8 bases at J, with 11 bases between the two ends. Germline loops: CDR1 SGDLS, CDR2 YYNGEE. This CDR3 contains 13 residues. The CDR3 spells CASSVGGVSEAFF. Here the CDR3 DNA reads TGTGCCAGCAGCGTAGGGGGGGTGTCCGAAGCTTTCTTT.

V gene TRBV11-2 combines with J gene TRBJ2-5; 11 bases fit TRBD2. The CDR3 totals 16 residues. Germline V gene lookup returns CDR1 SGHAT and CDR2 FQNNGV. The V gene end was trimmed by 5 bases and the J gene end by 5 bases; junction bases not matched to a gene: 10. CDR3 protein: CASSAPLAGELETQYF. CDR3 nucleotides: TGTGCCAGCAGCGCACCACTAGCGGGAGAGTTGGAGACCCAGTACTTC.

This clonotype was counted many times. The genes are TRBV14 and TRBJ2-1, with D possibly being TRBD1 (6 bases). The V and J ends lost 1 base and 7 bases respectively, with 17 bases between them. The CDR3 is 16 amino acids. Looked up from germline, CDR1 is SGHDN and CDR2 is FVKESK. In nucleotides, the CDR3 is TGTGCCAGCAGCCAAGGTCAGGGGTTGGCTGAAAATGAGCAGTTCTTC. Translating it yields CASSQGQGLAENEQFF.

The J gene is TRBJ1-2, the V gene TRBV6-9; no clear D. Trimming removed 4 bases from V and 1 base from J, with 16 bases in between. The CDR3 extends over 16 amino acids. Germline lookup yields CDR1 MNHGY and CDR2 SVAAGI. CDR3 residues: CASSLFYTGDNYGYTF. The CDR3 region has the DNA TGTGCCAGCAGTTTATTTTACACCGGGGATAACTATGGCTACACCTTC.

The sample holds a few counts of this clonotype. The chain carries TRBV2 and TRBJ2-7; D could derive from TRBD1 or TRBD2 (5 bases each). The CDR3 runs 14 residues. Germline CDR1 SNHLY, CDR2 FYNNEI. Trimming pared 3 bases from V and 2 bases from J, leaving 11 bases between. The CDR3 is CASSEGLGPYEQYF. CDR3 in DNA: TGTGCCAGCAGTGAGGGCCTGGGACCCTACGAGCAGTACTTC.

This chain connects TRBV5-6 to TRBJ2-1; D remains unclear. Germline loops: CDR1 SGHDT, CDR2 YYEEEE. The V end was cut by 0 bases, the J end by 1 base, with 8 bases between. CDR3 length: 15 amino acids. The CDR3 protein is CASSLGQASYNEQFF. The DNA for the CDR3 is TGTGCCAGCAGCTTGGGTCAGGCTTCCTACAATGAGCAGTTCTTC.

The chain joins TRBV4-1 to TRBJ2-3; D is ambiguous. CDR3 size: 15 residues. The germline V and J ends were trimmed by 2 bases and 0 bases, with 9 bases remaining between them. CDR1 and CDR2 from the germline V gene are MGHRA and YSYEKL. The CDR3 bases are TGCGCCAGCAGCCAACCACGAACTAGCACAGATACGCAGTATTTT. Translated, it gives CASSQPRTSTDTQYF.

The table lists this clonotype with many counts. The rearrangement links TRBV6-2 or TRBV6-3 to TRBJ2-2; the match to TRBD1 covers 7 bases. J lost 6 bases, V lost 5 bases, and 0 bases had no gene match. The CDR3 is 12 residues long. Germline lookup yields CDR1 MNHEY and CDR2 SVGEGT. Written as DNA, the CDR3 is TGTGCCAGCAGTACAGGGGCCGGGGAGCTGTTTTTT. Encoded protein: CASSTGAGELFF.

At least ten counts were recorded for this clonotype. This chain uses TRBV3-1 with TRBJ2-4; D not certain. The CDR3 sequence is 14 residues long. CDR1 and CDR2 (germline): LGHDT, YNNKEL (reference sequence). V lost 4 bases, J lost 0 bases, and 7 bases lay in between. CDR3 region: CASSPRRAKNIQYF. As DNA, the CDR3 is TGTGCCAGCAGCCCCCGGCGAGCCAAAAACATTCAGTACTTC. Variable domain in full (rest from reference TRBV3-1 and TRBJ2-4): DTAVSQTPKYLVTQMGNDKSIKCEQNLGHDTMYWYKQDSKKFLKIMFSYNNKELIINETVPNRFSPKSPDKAHLNLHINSLELGDSAVYFCASSPRRAKNIQYFGAGTRLSVL.

This clonotype was counted ten times or more. This rearrangement joins TRBV12-3 or TRBV12-4 to TRBJ1-1; D unclear. Trimming left V 2 bases short and J 1 base short, with 17 bases between. The CDR3 has 17 residues. CDR3 loop: CASSLRQTTRKNTEAFF. As DNA, the CDR3 is TGTGCCAGCAGTTTACGGCAGACAACAAGGAAGAACACTGAAGCTTTCTTT.

This clonotype was detected ten times or more. The chain recombines TRBV11-2 with TRBJ2-1, with D maybe TRBD1 (5 bases). In germline, CDR1 is SGHAT, CDR2 FQNNGV. The CDR3 sequence is 13 residues long. V lost 9 bases and J lost 4, with 13 bases in between. The CDR3 DNA reads TGTGCCAGTAGTACAGGAAATTACAATGAGCAGTTCTTC. Encoded protein: CASSTGNYNEQFF.

This clonotype occurred many times. J is TRBJ2-3 and V is TRBV11-2; D possibly corresponds to TRBD2 (6 bases). The germline gives CDR1 SGHAT, CDR2 FQNNGV. There are 13 residues in the CDR3. Trimming took 1 base from V and 9 from J, leaving 11 bases between them. The CDR3 region has the DNA TGTGCCAGCAGCTTAGGGGGAGGCGGGACGCAGTATTTT. Translating gives CASSLGGGGTQYF.

V is TRBV18 and J is TRBJ2-2; 10 bases align to TRBD2. The germline gives CDR1 KGHSH, CDR2 LQKENI. After removal of 3 bases from V and 4 bases from J, the junction contained 8 bases not matched to a gene. The length of the CDR3 is 17 residues. The CDR3 protein is CASSPPGTSDPTGELFF. The CDR3 nucleotides read TGTGCCAGCTCACCGCCCGGGACTAGCGACCCCACCGGGGAGCTGTTTTTT.

In this sample, this clonotype turned up many times. This sequence joins TRBV6-1 and TRBJ1-6; 10 bases are a match to TRBD1. CDR1 is MNHNS and CDR2 is SASEGT in the germline V gene. The CDR3 is made up of 14 amino acids. J gave up 8 bases and V 5 bases, and 3 bases lay outside the gene matches. The CDR3 DNA reads as TGTGCCAGCAGTTTCGGGACAGGGGATTCACCCCTCCACTTT. Translating gives CASSFGTGDSPLHF.